This T cell receptor beta chain appears in the sequencing data of a study of T cell clonality in common variable immunodeficiency. General study points: Fewer TCRbeta clones were shared among CVID subjects than controls. Fewer deletions and N-nucleotide insertions were reportedly seen in common variable immunodeficiency TCR beta sequences.

This clone was detected ten times or more. The antigen is undetermined. The CDR3 goes on 3 residues after the read ends, and that part is filled in from the germline J gene. The CDR3 loop spans 16 amino acids. The J segment lost 8 bases and the V segment lost 3 bases, leaving 11 bases of the junction unmatched. Looked up from germline, CDR1 is LGHNA and CDR2 is YNFKEQ. Caucasian heritage predominated among both patients and controls. TCRdb's copy holds only in-frame clones and misses some; the assay was immunoSEQ multiplex PCR. This sample comprises some 42,000 clones, none seen once only. The V and J genes are TRBV4-2 and TRBJ2-1, with 9 positions matching TRBD1. Sequenced: peripheral blood mononuclear cells. This receptor was obtained from a person between 18 and 75 years old in good health. CDR3 sequence: CASSQGIGTGIDEQFF. CDR3 DNA, as far as it was read: TGTGCCAGCAGCCAGGGGATCGGGACAGGGATAGATGAG.